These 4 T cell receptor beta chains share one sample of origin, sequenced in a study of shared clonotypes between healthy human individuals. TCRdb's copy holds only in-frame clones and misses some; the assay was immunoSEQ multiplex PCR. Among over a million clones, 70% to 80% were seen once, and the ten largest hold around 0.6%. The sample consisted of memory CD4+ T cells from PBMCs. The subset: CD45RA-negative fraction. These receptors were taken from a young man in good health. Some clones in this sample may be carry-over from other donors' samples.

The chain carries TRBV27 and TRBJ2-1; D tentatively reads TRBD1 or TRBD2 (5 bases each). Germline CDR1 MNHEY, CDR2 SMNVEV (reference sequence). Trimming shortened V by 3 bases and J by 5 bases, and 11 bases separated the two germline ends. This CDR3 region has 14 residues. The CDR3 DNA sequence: TGTGCCAGCAGTTTTTGGGACCGAGACAATGAGCAGTTCTTC. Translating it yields CASSFWDRDNEQFF.

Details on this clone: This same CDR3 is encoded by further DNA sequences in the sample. CDR3 DNA: TGCGCCAGCAGCCAACTCACTGGAAACACCATATATTTT. The encoded protein is CASSQLTGNTIYF. The chain carries TRBV4-1 and TRBJ1-3; no reliable D call. The V end was cut by 2 bases, the J end by 2 bases, with 4 bases between. The CDR3 has 13 residues. The V gene's germline CDR1 is MGHRA and CDR2 YSYEKL.

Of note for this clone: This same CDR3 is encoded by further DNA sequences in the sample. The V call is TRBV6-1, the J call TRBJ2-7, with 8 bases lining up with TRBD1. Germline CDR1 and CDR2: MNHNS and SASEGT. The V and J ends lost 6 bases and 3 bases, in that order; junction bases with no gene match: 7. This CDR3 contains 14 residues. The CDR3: CASRPGQGGYEQYF. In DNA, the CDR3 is TGTGCCAGCAGGCCAGGACAGGGAGGCTACGAGCAGTACTTC.

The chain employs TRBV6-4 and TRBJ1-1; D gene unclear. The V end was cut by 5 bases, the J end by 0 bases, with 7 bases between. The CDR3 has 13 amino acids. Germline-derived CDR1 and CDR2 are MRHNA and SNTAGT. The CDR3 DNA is TGTGCCAGCAGTAACCGGATGAACACTGAAGCTTTCTTT. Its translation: CASSNRMNTEAFF.